The entry below gives a single TCR beta chain sequence along with its context. This clonotype was recorded a few times. Its target antigen remains unknown. Per-base quality was not reported, and no clone a single base away is much larger than it. The sample comes from a study of blood T cells in healthy people across ages (dated by TCRdb to the mid-2010s). For the wider study: In model experiments, roughly one uniquely barcoded TCR beta cDNA molecule per two T cells was captured by template switching. Using the same blood draw, the study looked at two additional independent replicas of 1 million unique cDNA reads for two donors, one aged 18 to 30 and the other aged 80 or older. To avoid experimental bias, donors of different ages were spread randomly across the sequencing lanes. The study measured age-related changes in TCR beta repertoire diversity using deep sequencing normalized with unique cDNA molecular identifiers. Donors were grouped into four age groups: young (average approximately 16 years), middle-aged (39), aged (about 60) and long-lived (approximately 81). Study-wide conclusions, independent of this receptor: Conclusive comparison of naive and antigen-experienced compartments was prevented by the profiling of bulk unsorted PBMCs. There was a strong correlation between observed TCR beta diversity and the percentage of naive T cells measured by flow cytometry. As age increased, observed TCR beta diversity per million T cells dropped in a roughly linear way, and a significant reduction was already evident by age around 41. Donor CMV infection status was unknown, potentially confounding age-related changes in expanded clonotypes. Estimates of total diversity based on one million sequenced T cells were considered lower bounds and underestimates. The long-lived group showed more naive CD4+ T cells, fewer expanded clones and increased TCR diversity than the aged group, suggesting age selection.

Systemically healthy Caucasian individuals from Russia, roughly 40 in total and aged roughly 6 to 100 years, were included as donors. Each donor gave approximately 10 milliliters of peripheral blood, collected into EDTA-treated Vacutainer tubes. Ficoll-Paque density-gradient centrifugation was used to isolate PBMCs, with at least 6 million obtained per sample. Total RNA, at least 6 micrograms per sample, was extracted from PBMCs with Trizol reagent. For every donor, flow cytometry on a PBMC aliquot measured the percentage of naive CD45RAhigh/CD27high T cells. Preparation of the library involved 5' RACE. The listed sequencing device is Illumina HiSeq 2500. A second PCR of about 6 to 11 cycles was performed with a sample-barcoded 5' primer and a J-beta primer mix. A template-switch 5' adaptor carrying 12 random nucleotides introduced a unique molecular identifier onto each TCR beta cDNA molecule. At least 3 million CDR3-containing paired-end reads were obtained from each sample. The Mint cDNA synthesis kit, primed by a TRBC-specific oligonucleotide, was used to synthesize first-strand cDNA from all RNA. All cDNA was treated with uracil-DNA glycosylase and then went through a first 18-cycle PCR with the universal primers M1SS and BC2_uni_R. The authors processed their data as follows. Each sample was normalized by randomly selecting 1 million high-quality reads, each carrying a distinct molecular identifier. Instead of being binned into consensus sequences, reads that shared molecular identifiers were thrown out. MiTCR, set to a Q25 quality threshold and the strictest error-elimination algorithm, was used for CDR3 identification, clonotype clustering and error correction. A nonparametric unseen species model using Euler transformation provided a lower-bound estimate of total TCR beta diversity. TCRdb took the public reads, trimmed them with fastp at Q25, ran MiXCR for clone calling and kept in-frame beta chains. Records with the same CDR3 protein are collapsed into one entry carrying the most frequent genes and DNA. TCRdb, rather than the study authors, made the V and J calls. This sample holds around 900,000 distinct CDR3 sequences; about 53% were observed only once. The ten top clones hold 20% to 25% of the sample.

This TCR came from a woman aged 55-70 years in good health. Specimen: blood.

The DNA sequence follows: TGCAGCGTTGGTCGGCCAAGACATGAGCAGTTCTTC. Its amino acids are CSVGRPRHEQFF. This chain is built from TRBV29-1 and TRBJ2-1; too little of a D gene remains to name it. Spanning cysteine to phenylalanine, the CDR3 consists of 12 amino acids. Here the CDR3 DNA is all that survives: 36 bases in frame from base 1. V gives up 4 bases and J gives up 8 bases, and the segment between their germline ends measures 12 bases. The germline V gene sets CDR1 to SQVTM and CDR2 to ANQGSEA.